Listed here is a single T cell receptor (beta chain). No antigen is known for it. The data were produced by immunoSEQ multiplex PCR, yet TCRdb's version contains in-frame clones alone and is incomplete. The data contain around 310,000 clones, about 80% of them seen just once; the ten biggest clones take up over 6.5%. The length of the CDR3 is 13 residues. The V end lost 1 base, the J end lost 9 bases, and 12 bases lay between the germline ends. CDR1 and CDR2 (germline): SGHNT, YENEEA. These data belong to a study of cytotoxic CD8 clonotypes in ibrutinib-treated CLL. In the study overall: Included were 11 relapsed/refractory and about 14 treatment-naive patients, of whom roughly 17 were IGHV unmutated. Samples yielded averages of approximately 260,000 productive templates and about 100,000 productive rearrangements.

Study-wide points: With treatment, public clonotypes, which were uncommon, either contracted or remained stable.

The chain has TRBV11-3 and TRBJ2-5; possible D gene TRBD2, 6 bases. The material was PBMCs, obtained before ibrutinib treatment. This TCR came from a human donor with chronic lymphocytic leukemia. The CDR3 is CASSLVSGEAQYF. The CDR3 bases are TGTGCCAGCAGCTTAGTTTCTGGGGAGGCCCAGTACTTC.